This entry lists 27 T cell receptor beta chains sequenced from one sample in a study of blood T cell repertoires in COVID-19 (TCRdb year 2020). Library preparation employed the immunoSEQ multiplex PCR assay. What TCRdb holds here is the immuneACCESS table cut down to in-frame rearrangements. Part of the clones is not present; checked against another copy, under half of the missing clones reflect an unresolved V gene, and the others are unexplained. The sample table holds around 190,000 clones, of which approximately 87% were seen once. 20% to 25% of the sample comes from the top ten. The sequencing input was peripheral blood. These receptor sequences come from an older man with active or convalescent COVID-19.

The chain couples TRBV3-1 (or the pseudogene TRBV3-2) to TRBJ2-4; D gene uncertain. Trimming took 4 bases from V and 1 from J, leaving 8 bases between them. Germline loops: CDR1 LGHDT, CDR2 YNNKEL (reference sequence). The CDR3 is 14 residues long. CDR3 protein: CASSLQIAKNIQYF. The CDR3 coding sequence is TGTGCCAGCAGCCTACAAATCGCCAAAAACATTCAGTACTTC.

The chain has TRBV6-2 or TRBV6-3 and TRBJ2-1; TRBD2 matches 8 bases. The V segment lost 1 base and the J segment 7 bases; nucleotides outside the gene matches: 9. The germline CDR1 and CDR2 sequences are MNHEY and SVGEGT. CDR3 length: 16 amino acids. The CDR3 sequence: CASSYFGLASRNEQFF. The CDR3 DNA follows: TGTGCCAGCAGTTACTTCGGACTAGCATCGAGGAATGAGCAGTTCTTC.

The rearrangement uses TRBV2 and TRBJ1-3; 8 nucleotides line up with TRBD1. The CDR3 runs to 15 residues. V gave up 4 bases and J gave up 7 bases; unmatched junction bases: 9. Germline V lookup: CDR1 SNHLY, CDR2 FYNNEI. The CDR3 DNA reads TGTGCCAGCAGTGTTACCCGAGGACAGGGTAACACCATATATTTT. This codes for CASSVTRGQGNTIYF.

The genes are TRBV18 and TRBJ1-6; 7 bases line up with TRBD1. The CDR3 has 18 residues. Germline CDR1 and CDR2: KGHSH and LQKENI. V gave up 0 bases and J gave up 1 base; unmatched junction bases: 6. CDR3 loop: CASSPPRQGGSYNSPLHF. DNA of the CDR3: TGTGCCAGCTCACCACCTCGACAGGGTGGATCCTATAATTCACCCCTCCACTTT.

The chain employs TRBV7-9 and TRBJ1-2; the D is unclear. Trimming pared 1 base from V and 5 bases from J, leaving 20 bases between. Germline V lookup: CDR1 SEHNR, CDR2 FQNEAQ (reference sequence). CDR3 length: 17 residues. The CDR3 DNA reads as TGTGCCAGCAGCTTAGTCCTCGTCCATTTGAGGTTGTATGGCTACACCTTC. Translation: CASSLVLVHLRLYGYTF.

The V and J genes are TRBV19 and TRBJ2-2; D call uncertain. The germline CDR1 and CDR2 sequences are LNHDA and SQIVND (reference sequence). The CDR3 spans 14 residues. The ends were cut back, 7 bases at V and 6 bases at J, with 15 bases in the middle. CDR3 in amino acids: CASTSFRLSGELFF. In nucleotides, the CDR3 is TGTGCCAGTACCAGCTTCAGGCTCTCCGGGGAGCTGTTTTTT.

The J gene is TRBJ1-2, the V gene TRBV28; 7 nucleotides agree with TRBD1. The CDR3 sequence is 16 residues long. V trimming: 5 bases; J trimming: 5 bases; junction bases outside the gene matches: 14. Germline assignment: CDR1 MDHEN and CDR2 SYDVKM. CDR3 sequence (DNA): TGTGCCAGCAGTGGCGAATTAAAAACAGGGGAGTATGGCTACACCTTC. Protein product: CASSGELKTGEYGYTF.

The chain links TRBV27 to TRBJ2-1, with 9 nucleotides matching TRBD2. CDR1 is MNHEY and CDR2 is SMNVEV in the germline V gene (reference sequence). This CDR3 contains 13 residues. Unmatched junction bases numbered 11, after V lost 7 bases and J lost 13 bases. The CDR3 is CASTFSSGVDQFF. CDR3 DNA: TGTGCCAGCACTTTTTCTAGCGGGGTCGATCAGTTCTTC.

V gene TRBV11-2 combines with J gene TRBJ1-2; 9 nucleotides align to TRBD1. Germline values: CDR1 SGHAT, CDR2 FQNNGV. This CDR3 contains 14 residues. V gave up 1 base and J gave up 6 bases; unmatched junction bases: 3. In DNA form, the CDR3 reads TGTGCCAGCAGCTTAGGGGACAGGGCTAATGGCTACACCTTC. Translated, it gives CASSLGDRANGYTF. The variable domain in full, completed from reference TRBV11-2 and TRBJ1-2, reads EAGVAQSPRYKIIEKRQSVAFWCNPISGHATLYWYQQILGQGPKLLIQFQNNGVVDDSQLPKDRFSAERLKGVDSTLKIQPAKLEDSAVYLCASSLGDRANGYTFGSGTRLTVV.

This chain connects TRBV18 to TRBJ1-5; tentative D call: TRBD1 (5 bases). Looked up from germline, CDR1 is KGHSH and CDR2 is LQKENI. The CDR3 spans 15 residues. With 6 bases removed from V and 7 bases from J, the gap between germline ends came to 19 bases. CDR3 nucleotides: TGTGCCAGCTCCGCTGGGGGGTCCCACCGGCAGCCCCAGCATTTT. This gives the protein CASSAGGSHRQPQHF.

The rearrangement uses TRBV5-6 and TRBJ1-1; D gene uncertain. Germline CDR1 reads SGHDT; CDR2 reads YYEEEE. Trimming pared 1 base from V and 1 base from J, leaving 14 bases between. The CDR3 spans 16 residues. This CDR3 reads CASSLRGRQPNTEAFF. CDR3 bases: TGTGCCAGCAGCTTGAGAGGGAGGCAGCCGAACACTGAAGCTTTCTTT.

The J gene is TRBJ1-6, the V gene TRBV18; tentatively, D is TRBD1 (5 bases). Germline lookup yields CDR1 KGHSH and CDR2 LQKENI. CDR3 length equals 16 residues. V was cut by 2 bases and J by 1 base, with 9 bases left in between. CDR3 loop: CASSPTGGSYNSPLHF. CDR3 nucleotide sequence: TGTGCCAGCTCACCAACCGGGGGGTCCTATAATTCACCCCTCCACTTT.

The CDR3 sequence is CASSLSGHSSYEQYF. The CDR3 DNA is TGTGCCAGCTCACTGTCTGGACACAGCTCCTACGAGCAGTACTTC. The rearrangement links TRBV18 to TRBJ2-7; perhaps TRBD1 as D (5 bases). The CDR3 contains 15 residues. V lost 4 bases and J lost 0, with 13 bases in between. Germline V gene lookup returns CDR1 KGHSH and CDR2 LQKENI.

The rearrangement links TRBV5-1 to TRBJ1-6, with D perhaps TRBD1 (6 bases). The V gene lost 0 bases and the J gene lost 5 bases, with 9 bases spanning the gap. CDR3 length: 15 residues. The germline gives CDR1 SGHRS, CDR2 YFSETQ. The CDR3 region is CASSLVGHNNSPLHF. The CDR3 coding sequence is TGCGCCAGCAGCTTGGTGGGACACAATAATTCACCCCTCCACTTT. Together with reference TRBV5-1 and TRBJ1-6, the CDR3 gives the full variable domain: KAGVTQTPRYLIKTRGQQVTLSCSPISGHRSVSWYQQTPGQGLQFLFEYFSETQRNKGNFPGRFSGRQFSNSRSEMNVSTLELGDSALYLCASSLVGHNNSPLHFGNGTRLTVT.

J is TRBJ2-1 and V is TRBV5-6; 7 positions agree with TRBD1. The V segment lost 0 bases and the J segment 4 bases; nucleotides outside the gene matches: 7. Germline assignment: CDR1 SGHDT and CDR2 YYEEEE. This CDR3 comprises 16 residues. The CDR3 region has the DNA TGTGCCAGCAGCTTGGTCGGGACAGTTTTTTACAATGAGCAGTTCTTC. It translates to CASSLVGTVFYNEQFF.

This clone was seen a single time. The J gene is TRBJ2-7, the V gene TRBV5-1; 7 bases align to TRBD1. Germline V gene data show CDR1 as SGHRS and CDR2 as YFSETQ. The CDR3 runs to 15 residues. The V and J ends lost 4 bases and 1 base, in that order; junction bases with no gene match: 8. The CDR3 nucleotides read TGCGCCAGCAGCGTCCGGGACAGTTCATCCTACGAGCAGTACTTC. It is translated as CASSVRDSSSYEQYF.

The chain links TRBV19 to TRBJ1-4; 7 positions match TRBD1. The V segment lost 5 bases and the J segment 0 bases; nucleotides outside the gene matches: 12. Germline loops: CDR1 LNHDA, CDR2 SQIVND (reference sequence). The CDR3 contains 18 residues. CDR3 DNA sequence: TGTGCCAGTAGTTCGACGGGACAGACCGTCTCAACTAATGAAAAACTGTTTTTT. Protein sequence: CASSSTGQTVSTNEKLFF.

The chain links TRBV5-1 to TRBJ1-1, with a weak D call TRBD1 (5 bases). The ends were cut back, 4 bases at V and 8 bases at J, with 15 bases in the middle. The CDR3 extends over 13 amino acids. CDR1 SGHRS and CDR2 YFSETQ come from the germline V gene. CDR3 sequence (DNA): TGCGCCAGCAGCACGGGGACTTACAAGGAAGCTTTCTTT. Its translation: CASSTGTYKEAFF.

The chain employs TRBV7-8 and TRBJ1-2; D remains ambiguous. Germline CDR1 reads SGHVS; CDR2 reads FQNEAQ. V was clipped by 3 bases and J by 2 bases, with 10 bases between them. The CDR3 totals 14 residues. The CDR3 coding sequence is TGTGCCAGCAGCTTTCAGAGGTCAAACTATGGCTACACCTTC. Translated, it gives CASSFQRSNYGYTF.

The table lists this clone with a count of one. This chain connects TRBV5-1 to TRBJ1-1, with D perhaps TRBD1 (6 bases). The CDR3 runs to 13 residues. Germline V gene sequence: CDR1 SGHRS, CDR2 YFSETQ. Trimming removed 3 bases at V and 4 bases at J, with 10 bases between. CDR3 loop: CASSSQGSTEAFF. In nucleotides, the CDR3 is TGCGCCAGCAGCTCCCAGGGGAGCACTGAAGCTTTCTTT.

The V gene is TRBV5-4, the J gene TRBJ2-7; 8 bases line up with TRBD1. Looked up from germline, CDR1 is SGHNT and CDR2 is YYREEE (reference sequence). The junction had 5 bases not matched to a gene; V was cut back by 5 bases and J by 1 base. The CDR3 is made up of 14 amino acids. The CDR3 protein is CASRPGQVSYEQYF. CDR3 coding DNA: TGTGCCAGCAGGCCGGGACAGGTTTCCTACGAGCAGTACTTC.

The V and J genes are TRBV7-3 and TRBJ2-3; 11 bases fit TRBD2. V lost 5 bases to trimming and J lost 0 bases; unmatched junction nucleotides: 4. Germline V lookup: CDR1 SGHTA, CDR2 FQGTGA. The CDR3 extends over 16 amino acids. In nucleotides, the CDR3 is TGTGCCAGCAGCATTGGGACTAGCGGTAGCACAGATACGCAGTATTTT. Translating it yields CASSIGTSGSTDTQYF.

The chain recombines TRBV5-4 with TRBJ2-1; 12 positions agree with TRBD2. Per the germline V gene, CDR1 is SGHNT and CDR2 is YYREEE (reference sequence). Germline trimming cut 4 bases from V and 8 bases from J; bases unmatched to any gene: 10. The CDR3 spans 16 residues. CDR3 sequence reads: CASSPRSSGGAHEQFF. The CDR3 nucleotides are TGTGCCAGCAGCCCACGTTCTAGCGGGGGGGCACATGAGCAGTTCTTC.

The chain combines TRBV7-8 with TRBJ2-7; TRBD2 matches 9 bases. Unmatched junction bases numbered 5, after V lost 2 bases and J lost 0 bases. This CDR3 is built from 16 residues. Germline V gene data show CDR1 as SGHVS and CDR2 as FQNEAQ. The CDR3 DNA sequence: TGTGCCAGCAGCTTAACCCCTAGCGGGGCCTCCTACGAGCAGTACTTC. Residues: CASSLTPSGASYEQYF.

There are a few counts of this clone. This rearrangement joins TRBV28 to TRBJ1-2; 8 bases map to TRBD1. With 6 bases clipped from V and 5 bases from J, the junction kept 5 bases outside the gene matches. The CDR3 has 13 amino acids. Germline V lookup: CDR1 MDHEN, CDR2 SYDVKM. The CDR3 spells CASRPGGAYGYTF. The CDR3 DNA reads TGTGCCAGCAGGCCAGGGGGCGCGTATGGCTACACCTTC.

This chain links TRBV5-6 with TRBJ1-2; D may be TRBD1 (6 bases). This CDR3 has 16 amino acids. CDR1 is SGHDT, CDR2 YYEEEE, per germline. The V gene lost 1 base and the J gene lost 0 bases, with 13 bases spanning the gap. The CDR3 DNA follows: TGTGCCAGCAGCTTGATGGGGGCGCTTCCTAACTATGGCTACACCTTC. Amino acid sequence: CASSLMGALPNYGYTF.

The J gene is TRBJ2-1, the V gene TRBV5-1; TRBD1 matches at 8 bases. The CDR3 consists of 17 residues. After removal of 0 bases from V and 1 base from J, the junction contained 6 bases not matched to a gene. The germline V gene encodes CDR1 SGHRS and CDR2 YFSETQ. The CDR3 sequence is CASSLGVQGVSYNEQFF. In DNA, the CDR3 is TGCGCCAGCAGCTTGGGGGTACAGGGGGTGTCCTACAATGAGCAGTTCTTC.